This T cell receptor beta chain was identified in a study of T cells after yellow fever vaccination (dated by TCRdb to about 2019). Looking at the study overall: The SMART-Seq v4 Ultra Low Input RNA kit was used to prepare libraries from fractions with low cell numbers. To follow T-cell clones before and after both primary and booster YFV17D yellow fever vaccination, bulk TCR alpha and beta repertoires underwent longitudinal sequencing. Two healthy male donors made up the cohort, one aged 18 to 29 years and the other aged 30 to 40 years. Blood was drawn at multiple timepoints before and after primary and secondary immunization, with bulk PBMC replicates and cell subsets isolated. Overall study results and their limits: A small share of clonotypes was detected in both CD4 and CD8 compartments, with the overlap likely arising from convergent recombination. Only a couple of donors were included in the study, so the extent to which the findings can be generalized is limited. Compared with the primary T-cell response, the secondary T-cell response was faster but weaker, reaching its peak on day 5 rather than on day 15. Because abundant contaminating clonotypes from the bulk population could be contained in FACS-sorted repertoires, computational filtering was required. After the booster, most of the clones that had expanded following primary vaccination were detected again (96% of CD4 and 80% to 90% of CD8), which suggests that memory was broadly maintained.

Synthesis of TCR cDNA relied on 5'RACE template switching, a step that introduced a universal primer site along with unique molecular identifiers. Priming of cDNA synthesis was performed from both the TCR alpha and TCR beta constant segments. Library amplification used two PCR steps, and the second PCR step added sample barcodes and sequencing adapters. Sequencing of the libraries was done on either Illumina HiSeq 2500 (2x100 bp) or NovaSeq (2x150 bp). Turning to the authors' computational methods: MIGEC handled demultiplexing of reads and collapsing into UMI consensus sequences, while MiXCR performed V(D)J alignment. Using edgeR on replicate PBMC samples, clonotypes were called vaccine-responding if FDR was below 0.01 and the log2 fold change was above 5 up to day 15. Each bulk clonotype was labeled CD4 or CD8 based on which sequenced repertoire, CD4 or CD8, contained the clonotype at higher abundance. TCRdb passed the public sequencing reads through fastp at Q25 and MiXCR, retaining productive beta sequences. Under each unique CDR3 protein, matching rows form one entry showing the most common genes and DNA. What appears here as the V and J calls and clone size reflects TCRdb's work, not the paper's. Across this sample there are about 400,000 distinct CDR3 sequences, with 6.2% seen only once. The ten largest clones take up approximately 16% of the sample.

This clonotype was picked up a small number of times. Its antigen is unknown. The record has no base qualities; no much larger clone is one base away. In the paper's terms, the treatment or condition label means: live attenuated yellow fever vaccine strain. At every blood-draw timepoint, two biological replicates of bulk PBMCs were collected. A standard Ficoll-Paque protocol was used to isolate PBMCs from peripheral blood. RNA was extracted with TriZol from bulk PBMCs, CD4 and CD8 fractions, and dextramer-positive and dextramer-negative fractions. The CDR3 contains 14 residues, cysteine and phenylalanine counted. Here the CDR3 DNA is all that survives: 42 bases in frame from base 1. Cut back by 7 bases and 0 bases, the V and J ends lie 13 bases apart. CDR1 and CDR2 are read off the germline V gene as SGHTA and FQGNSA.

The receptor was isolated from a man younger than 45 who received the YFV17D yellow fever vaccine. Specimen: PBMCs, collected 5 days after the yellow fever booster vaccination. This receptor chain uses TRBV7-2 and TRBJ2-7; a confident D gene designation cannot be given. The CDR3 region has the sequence CASKTDPLSYEQYF. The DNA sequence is TGTGCCAGCAAGACGGACCCTCTCTCCTACGAGCAGTACTTC.